This TCR beta chain emerged from a study of CD8 T cells in Susac syndrome. At the level of the study: Patients with Susac syndrome were therapy-naive, on corticosteroids, or on intravenous immunoglobulin alone at blood draw. Broader study findings: The peak of CD8+ clonal expansion in Susac was seen in TEMRA cells and active patients.

From germline, CDR1 is SGHDN and CDR2 FVKESK. Trimming cost V 4 bases and J 0 bases, with 14 bases left between them. CDR3 length: 16 amino acids. Both CD4+ and CD8+ T cells were negatively isolated, and TEMRA cells underwent FACS enrichment. An amount of RNA that ranged from roughly 0.5 to 1 ug was reverse transcribed with random hexamers. TCRdb reprocessed the immunoSEQ multiplex PCR reads via MiXCR and lists one record per CDR3 protein. The sample shows 75,000 to 80,000 distinct CDR3 sequences, approximately 95% of them seen only once. A remark on this clonotype: Its antigen is not identified.

Sequencing was performed on CD8+ T cells from PBMCs. This clonotype was sampled from a human donor with Susac syndrome. V and J are TRBV14 and TRBJ2-3; D unclear. The CDR3 region has the DNA TGTGCCAGCAGCCTTCGGAGATCCCCTAGCACAGATACGCAGTATTTT. Translation gives CASSLRRSPSTDTQYF.